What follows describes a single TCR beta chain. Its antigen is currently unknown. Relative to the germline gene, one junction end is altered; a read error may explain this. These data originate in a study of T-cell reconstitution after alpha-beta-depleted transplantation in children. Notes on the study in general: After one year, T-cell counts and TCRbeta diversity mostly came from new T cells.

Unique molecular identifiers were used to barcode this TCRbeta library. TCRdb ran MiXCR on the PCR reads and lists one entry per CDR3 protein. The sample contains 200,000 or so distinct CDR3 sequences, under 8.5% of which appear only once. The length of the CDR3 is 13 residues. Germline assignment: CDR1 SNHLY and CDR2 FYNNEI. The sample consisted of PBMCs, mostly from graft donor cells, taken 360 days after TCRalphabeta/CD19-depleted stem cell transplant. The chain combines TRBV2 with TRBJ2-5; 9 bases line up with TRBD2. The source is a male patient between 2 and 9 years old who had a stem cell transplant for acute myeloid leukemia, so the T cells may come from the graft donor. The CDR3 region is CASSPGLASPRNF. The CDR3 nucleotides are TGTGCCAGCAGTCCGGGACTAGCCTCGCCCCGGAACTTC.